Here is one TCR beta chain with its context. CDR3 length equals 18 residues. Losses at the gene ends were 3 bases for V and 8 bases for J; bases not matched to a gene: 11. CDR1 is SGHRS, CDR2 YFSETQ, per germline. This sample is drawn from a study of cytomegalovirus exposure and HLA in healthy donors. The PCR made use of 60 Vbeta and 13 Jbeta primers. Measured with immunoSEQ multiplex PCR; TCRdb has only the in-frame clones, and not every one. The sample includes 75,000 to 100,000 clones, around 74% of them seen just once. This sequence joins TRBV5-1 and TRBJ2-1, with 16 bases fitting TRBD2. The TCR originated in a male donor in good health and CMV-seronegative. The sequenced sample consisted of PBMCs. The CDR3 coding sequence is TGCGCCAGCAGCTCCTTCGGGACTAGCGGGAGGGCCGCCTATGAGCAGTTCTTC. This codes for CASSSFGTSGRAAYEQFF.